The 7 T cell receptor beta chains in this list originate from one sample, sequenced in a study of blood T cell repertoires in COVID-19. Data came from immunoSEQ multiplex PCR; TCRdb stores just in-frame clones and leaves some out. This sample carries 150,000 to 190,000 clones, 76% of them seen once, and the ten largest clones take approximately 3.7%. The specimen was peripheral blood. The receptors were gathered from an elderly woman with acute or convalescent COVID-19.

CDR3 amino acids: CASRSRGNYGYTF. The CDR3 DNA sequence: TGTGCCAGCAGAAGTCGCGGAAACTATGGCTACACCTTC. The gene calls are TRBV5-8 and TRBJ1-2; D is ambiguous. From germline, CDR1 is SGHTS and CDR2 YDEGEE. The CDR3 is 13 amino acids. The ends were cut back, 5 bases at V and 2 bases at J, with 10 bases in the middle.

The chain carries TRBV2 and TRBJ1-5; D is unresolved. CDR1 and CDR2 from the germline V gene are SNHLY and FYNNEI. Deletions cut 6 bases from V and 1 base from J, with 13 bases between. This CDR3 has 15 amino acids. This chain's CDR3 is CASRMREASNQPQHF. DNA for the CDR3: TGTGCCAGCAGAATGAGGGAAGCCAGCAATCAGCCCCAGCATTTT.

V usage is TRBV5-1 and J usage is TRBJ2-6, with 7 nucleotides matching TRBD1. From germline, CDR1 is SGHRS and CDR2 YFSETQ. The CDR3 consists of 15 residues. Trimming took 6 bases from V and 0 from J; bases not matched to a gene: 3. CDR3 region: CASKGQTSGANVLTF. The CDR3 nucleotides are TGCGCCAGCAAGGGACAGACCTCTGGGGCCAACGTCCTGACTTTC.

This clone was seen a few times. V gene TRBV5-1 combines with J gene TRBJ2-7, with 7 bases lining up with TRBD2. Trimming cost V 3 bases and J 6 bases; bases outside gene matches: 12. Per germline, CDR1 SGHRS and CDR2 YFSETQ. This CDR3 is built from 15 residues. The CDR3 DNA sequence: TGCGCCAGCAGCTCCGGGGGGATATGGCCTTTCGAGCAGTACTTC. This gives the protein CASSSGGIWPFEQYF.

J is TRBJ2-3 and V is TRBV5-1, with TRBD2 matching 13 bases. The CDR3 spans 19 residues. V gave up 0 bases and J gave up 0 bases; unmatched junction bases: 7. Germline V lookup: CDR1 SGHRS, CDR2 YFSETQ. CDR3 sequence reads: CASSLAGTSGITSTDTQYF. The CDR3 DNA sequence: TGCGCCAGCAGCTTGGCAGGGACTAGCGGGATAACTAGCACAGATACGCAGTATTTT.

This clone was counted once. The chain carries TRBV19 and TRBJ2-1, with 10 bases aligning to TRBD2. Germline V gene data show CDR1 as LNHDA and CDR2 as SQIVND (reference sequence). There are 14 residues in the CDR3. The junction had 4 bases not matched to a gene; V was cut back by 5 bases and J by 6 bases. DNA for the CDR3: TGTGCCAGTAGTTCTCGGACTAGCGGCAATGAGCAGTTCTTC. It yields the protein CASSSRTSGNEQFF.

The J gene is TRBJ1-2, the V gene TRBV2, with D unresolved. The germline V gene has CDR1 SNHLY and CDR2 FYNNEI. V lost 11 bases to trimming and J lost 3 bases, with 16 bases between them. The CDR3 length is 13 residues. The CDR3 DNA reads TGTGCCTCCTTCGAGGGCCCGTACTATGGCTACACCTTC. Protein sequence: CASFEGPYYGYTF.